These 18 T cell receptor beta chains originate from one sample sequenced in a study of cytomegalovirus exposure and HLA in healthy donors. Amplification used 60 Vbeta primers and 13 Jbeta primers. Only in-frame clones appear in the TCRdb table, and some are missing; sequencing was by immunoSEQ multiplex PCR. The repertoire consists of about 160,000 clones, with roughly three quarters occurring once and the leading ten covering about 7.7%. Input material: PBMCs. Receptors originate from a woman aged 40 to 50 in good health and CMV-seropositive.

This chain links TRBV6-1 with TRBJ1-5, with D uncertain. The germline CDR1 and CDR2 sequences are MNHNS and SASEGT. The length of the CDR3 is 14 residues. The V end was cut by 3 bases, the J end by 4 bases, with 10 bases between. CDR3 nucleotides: TGTGCCAGCAGTGAGATCTCCCTAAATCAGCCCCAGCATTTT. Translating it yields CASSEISLNQPQHF.

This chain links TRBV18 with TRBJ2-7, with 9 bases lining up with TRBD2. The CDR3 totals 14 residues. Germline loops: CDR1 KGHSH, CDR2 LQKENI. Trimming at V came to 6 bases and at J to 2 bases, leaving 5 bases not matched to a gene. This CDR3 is CASSQGGGAYEQYF. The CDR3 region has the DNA TGTGCCAGCTCCCAAGGCGGGGGGGCCTACGAGCAGTACTTC. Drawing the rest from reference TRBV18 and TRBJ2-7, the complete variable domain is NAGVMQNPRHLVRRRGQEARLRCSPMKGHSHVYWYRQLPEEGLKFMVYLQKENIIDESGMPKERFSAEFPKEGPSILRIQQVVRGDSAAYFCASSQGGGAYEQYFGPGTRLTVT.

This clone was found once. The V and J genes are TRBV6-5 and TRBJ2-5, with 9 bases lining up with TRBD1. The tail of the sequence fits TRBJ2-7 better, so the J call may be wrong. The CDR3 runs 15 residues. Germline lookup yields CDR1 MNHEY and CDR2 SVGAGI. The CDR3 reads CASSQLGQGRYEQYF. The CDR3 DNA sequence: TGTGCCAGCAGCCAGCTGGGACAGGGACGGTACGAGCAGTACTTC.

The DNA for the CDR3 is TGCGCCATCACAAAAACAGGGGGAAATCCTGGGGCCAACGTCCTGACTTTC. This codes for CAITKTGGNPGANVLTF. V and J are TRBV10-2 and TRBJ2-6, with TRBD1 identical over 8 bases. Germline assignment: CDR1 WSHSY and CDR2 SAAADI. This CDR3 contains 17 residues. With 10 bases clipped from V and 2 bases from J, the junction kept 13 bases outside the gene matches.

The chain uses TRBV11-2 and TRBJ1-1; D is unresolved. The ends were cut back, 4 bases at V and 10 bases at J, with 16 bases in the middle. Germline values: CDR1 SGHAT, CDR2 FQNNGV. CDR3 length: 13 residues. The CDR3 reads CASSSDSARAAFF. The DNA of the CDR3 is TGTGCCAGCAGCTCAGATTCCGCGCGGGCAGCTTTCTTT.

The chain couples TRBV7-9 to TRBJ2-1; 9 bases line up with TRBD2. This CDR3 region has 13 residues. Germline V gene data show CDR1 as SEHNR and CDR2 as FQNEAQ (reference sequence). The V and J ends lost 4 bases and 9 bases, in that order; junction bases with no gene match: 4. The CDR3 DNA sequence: TGTGCCAGCAGCTCGAAACTAGCGGGTGAGCAGTTCTTC. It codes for CASSSKLAGEQFF.

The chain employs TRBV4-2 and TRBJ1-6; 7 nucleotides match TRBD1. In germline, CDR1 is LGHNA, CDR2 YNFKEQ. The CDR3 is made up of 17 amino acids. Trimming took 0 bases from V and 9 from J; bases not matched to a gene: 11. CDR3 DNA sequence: TGTGCCAGCAGCCAAGATCTTCGGGCAGGGGGATCTTCACCCCTCCACTTT. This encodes CASSQDLRAGGSSPLHF.

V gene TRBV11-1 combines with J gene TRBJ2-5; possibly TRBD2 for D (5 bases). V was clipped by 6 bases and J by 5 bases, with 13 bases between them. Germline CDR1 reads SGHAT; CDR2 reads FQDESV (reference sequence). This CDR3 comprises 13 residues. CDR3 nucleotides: TGTGCCAGCAGTTCTAGAGGGTGGGAGACCCAGTACTTC. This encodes CASSSRGWETQYF.

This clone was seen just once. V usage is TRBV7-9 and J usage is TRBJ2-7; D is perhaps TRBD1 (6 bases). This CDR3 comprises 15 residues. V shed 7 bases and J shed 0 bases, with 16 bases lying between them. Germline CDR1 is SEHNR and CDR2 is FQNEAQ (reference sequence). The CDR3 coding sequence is TGTGCCAGCACCAATTCACAGGGAAACTCCTACGAGCAGTACTTC. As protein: CASTNSQGNSYEQYF.

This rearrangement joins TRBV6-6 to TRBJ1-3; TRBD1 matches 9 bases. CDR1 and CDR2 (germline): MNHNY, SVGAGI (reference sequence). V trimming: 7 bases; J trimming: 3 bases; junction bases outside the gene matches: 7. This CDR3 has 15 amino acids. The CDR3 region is CASTTGQGGGNTIYF. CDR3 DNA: TGTGCCAGCACAACGGGACAGGGCGGTGGAAACACCATATATTTT.

The CDR3 DNA follows: TGTGCCAGCGACTGGACAACTAGCACAGATACGCAGTATTTT. This translates into CASDWTTSTDTQYF. This sequence joins TRBV6-7 and TRBJ2-3, with D possibly TRBD1 on 5 matching bases. TRBV6-7 is an open reading frame, and its role is uncertain. This CDR3 is 14 amino acids long. Trimming removed 8 bases from V and 0 bases from J, with 12 bases in between.

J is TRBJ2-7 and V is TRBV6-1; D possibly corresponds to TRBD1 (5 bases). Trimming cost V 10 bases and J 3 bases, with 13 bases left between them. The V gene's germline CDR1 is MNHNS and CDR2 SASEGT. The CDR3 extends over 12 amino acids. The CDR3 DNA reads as TGTGCCACCTACAGGTATGGCTACGAGCAGTACTTC. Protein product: CATYRYGYEQYF.

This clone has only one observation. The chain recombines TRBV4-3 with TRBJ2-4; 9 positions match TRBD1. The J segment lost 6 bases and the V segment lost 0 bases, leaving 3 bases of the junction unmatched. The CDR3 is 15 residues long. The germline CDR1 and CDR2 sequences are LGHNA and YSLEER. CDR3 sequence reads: CASSQDRTGANIQYF. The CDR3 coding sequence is TGCGCCAGCAGCCAAGATAGGACAGGGGCAAACATTCAGTACTTC.

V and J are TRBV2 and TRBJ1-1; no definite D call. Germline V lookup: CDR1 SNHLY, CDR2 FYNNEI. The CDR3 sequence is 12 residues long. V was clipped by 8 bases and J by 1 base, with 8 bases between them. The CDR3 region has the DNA TGTGCCAGCCGGAGAGGGAACACTGAAGCTTTCTTT. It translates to CASRRGNTEAFF.

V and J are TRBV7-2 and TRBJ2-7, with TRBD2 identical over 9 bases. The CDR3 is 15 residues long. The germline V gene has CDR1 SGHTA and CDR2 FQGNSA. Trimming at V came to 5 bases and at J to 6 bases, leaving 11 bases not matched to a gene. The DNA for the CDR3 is TGTGCCAGCAGCCCGAGGGGCGGGGGGGCGGTCGAGCAGTACTTC. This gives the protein CASSPRGGGAVEQYF.

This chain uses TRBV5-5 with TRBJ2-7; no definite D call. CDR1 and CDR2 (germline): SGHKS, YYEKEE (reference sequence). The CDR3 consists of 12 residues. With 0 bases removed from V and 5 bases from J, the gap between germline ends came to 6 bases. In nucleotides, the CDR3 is TGTGCCAGCAGCTTGGATTGGCACGAGCAGTACTTC. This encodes CASSLDWHEQYF.

The CDR3 reads CASSGGQVQAFF. In DNA, the CDR3 is TGTGCCAGCAGTGGGGGACAGGTTCAAGCTTTCTTT. The V call is TRBV25-1, the J call TRBJ1-1, with 8 nucleotides matching TRBD1. The J segment lost 9 bases and the V segment lost 4 bases, leaving 4 bases of the junction unmatched. Germline V gene sequence: CDR1 MGHDK, CDR2 SYGVNS. CDR3 size: 12 residues.

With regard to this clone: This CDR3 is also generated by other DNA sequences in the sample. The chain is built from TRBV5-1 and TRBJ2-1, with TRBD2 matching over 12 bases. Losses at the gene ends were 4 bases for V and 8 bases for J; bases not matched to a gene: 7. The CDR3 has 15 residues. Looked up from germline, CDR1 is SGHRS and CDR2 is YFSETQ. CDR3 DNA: TGCGCCAGCAGCCCACGACTAGCGGGGGTATATGAGCAGTTCTTC. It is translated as CASSPRLAGVYEQFF.